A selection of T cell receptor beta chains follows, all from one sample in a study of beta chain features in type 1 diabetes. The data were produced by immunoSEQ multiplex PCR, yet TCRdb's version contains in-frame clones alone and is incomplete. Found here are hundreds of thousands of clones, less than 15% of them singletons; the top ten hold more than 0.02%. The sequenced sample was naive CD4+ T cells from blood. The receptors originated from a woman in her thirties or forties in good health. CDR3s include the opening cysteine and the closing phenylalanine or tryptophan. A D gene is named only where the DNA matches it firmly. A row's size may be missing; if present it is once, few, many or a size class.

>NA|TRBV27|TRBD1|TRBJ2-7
CASSLGQTYEQYF
TGTGCCAGCAGTCTGGGACAGACCTACGAGCAGTACTTC
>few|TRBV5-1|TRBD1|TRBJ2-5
CASGTQGYSETQYF
TGCGCCAGCGGAACACAGGGGTACTCAGAGACCCAGTACTTC
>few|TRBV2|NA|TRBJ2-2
CASAGASLTGELFF
TGTGCCAGCGCTGGGGCTTCCTTGACCGGGGAGCTGTTTTTT
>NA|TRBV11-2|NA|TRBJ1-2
CASSLSTGDGPYGYTF
TGTGCCAGCAGCTTATCAACAGGAGATGGACCCTATGGCTACACCTTC
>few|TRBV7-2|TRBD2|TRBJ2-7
CASTPSGGSYEQYF
TGTGCCAGCACCCCTAGCGGGGGGTCCTACGAGCAGTACTTC
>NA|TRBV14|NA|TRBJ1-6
CASSAHPGSPLHF
TGTGCCAGCAGCGCCCACCCCGGTTCACCCCTCCACTTT
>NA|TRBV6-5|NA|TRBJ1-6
CASSADRWLSPLHF
TGTGCCAGCAGCGCTGATCGATGGCTCTCACCCCTCCACTTT
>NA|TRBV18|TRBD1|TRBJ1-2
CASSPSTGQRGYTF
TGTGCCAGCTCACCATCGACGGGACAGCGGGGCTACACCTTC
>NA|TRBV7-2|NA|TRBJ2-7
CASTPTGLAYEQYF
TGTGCCAGCACACCGACTGGGTTGGCCTACGAGCAGTACTTC
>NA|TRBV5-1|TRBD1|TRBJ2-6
CASSAQTGSSGANVLTF
TGCGCCAGCAGCGCACAGACAGGGAGCTCTGGGGCCAACGTCCTGACTTTC
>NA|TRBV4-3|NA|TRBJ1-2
CASSQDGQNGYTF
TGCGCCAGCAGCCAAGATGGGCAGAATGGCTACACCTTC
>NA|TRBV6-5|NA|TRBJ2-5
CASSDGARETQYF
TGTGCCAGCAGTGATGGGGCGAGGGAGACCCAGTACTTC
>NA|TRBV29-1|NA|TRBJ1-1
CSVNFKGGTEAFF
TGCAGCGTCAATTTTAAGGGGGGGACTGAAGCTTTCTTT
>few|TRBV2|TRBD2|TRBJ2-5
CASSEATSRETQYF
TGTGCCAGCAGTGAAGCGACTAGCCGGGAGACCCAGTACTTC
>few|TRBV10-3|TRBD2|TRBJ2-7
CAISDPGTSGILEQYF
TGTGCCATCAGTGACCCCGGGACTAGCGGGATCTTGGAGCAGTACTTC
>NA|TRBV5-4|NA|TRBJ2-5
CASSLANIRLQETQYF
TGTGCCAGCAGCTTGGCCAATATCCGGTTACAAGAGACCCAGTACTTC
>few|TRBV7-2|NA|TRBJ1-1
CASSLSGVRETFF
TGTGCCAGCAGCTTGTCAGGGGTACGCGAAACTTTCTTT
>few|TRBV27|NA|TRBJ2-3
CASSFGPGVTDTQYF
TGTGCCAGCAGTTTTGGGCCGGGGGTCACAGATACGCAGTATTTT
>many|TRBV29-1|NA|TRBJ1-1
CSGKNTEAFF
TGCAGCGGTAAGAACACTGAAGCTTTCTTT
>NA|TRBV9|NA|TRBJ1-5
CASSAGGWNQPQHF
TGTGCCAGCAGCGCGGGGGGGTGGAACCAGCCCCAGCATTTT
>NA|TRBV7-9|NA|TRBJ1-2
CASSPGLGYGYTF
TGTGCCAGCAGCCCCGGGTTAGGCTATGGCTACACCTTC
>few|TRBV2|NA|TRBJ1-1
CASKGDTEAFF
TGTGCCAGCAAAGGGGATACTGAAGCTTTCTTT
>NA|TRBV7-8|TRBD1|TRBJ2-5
CASSPGTGQETQYF
TGTGCCAGCAGCCCCGGGACAGGTCAAGAGACCCAGTACTTC
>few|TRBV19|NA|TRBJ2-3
CASSTSAGSDTQYF
TGTGCCAGTAGTACGTCGGCGGGATCAGATACGCAGTATTTT
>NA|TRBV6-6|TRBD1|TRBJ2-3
CASSYRTGGPQDTQYF
TGTGCCAGCAGTTACCGCACAGGGGGCCCCCAGGATACGCAGTATTTT
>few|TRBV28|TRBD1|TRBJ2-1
CASRWGDRGTYNEQFF
TGTGCCAGCAGGTGGGGGGACAGGGGTACCTACAATGAGCAGTTCTTC
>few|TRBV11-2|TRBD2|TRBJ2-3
CASSLRAGVADTQYF
TGTGCCAGCAGCTTAAGAGCGGGGGTGGCAGATACGCAGTATTTT
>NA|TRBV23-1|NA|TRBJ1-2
CASSQSRRGYTF
TGCGCCAGCAGTCAATCGAGGAGGGGCTACACCTTC
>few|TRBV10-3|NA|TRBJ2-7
CAISRDSTLYEQYF
TGTGCCATCAGTCGGGACTCCACCCTCTACGAGCAGTACTTC
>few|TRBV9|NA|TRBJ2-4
CASSPQVLAKNIQYF
TGTGCCAGCAGCCCCCAGGTCCTAGCCAAAAACATTCAGTACTTC
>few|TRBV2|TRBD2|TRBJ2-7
CASSSQGAGYEQYF
TGTGCCAGCAGTTCCCAGGGAGCGGGGTACGAGCAGTACTTC
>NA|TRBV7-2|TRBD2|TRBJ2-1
CASSLAGATTHEQFF
TGTGCCAGCAGCCTAGCGGGGGCCACTACACATGAGCAGTTCTTC
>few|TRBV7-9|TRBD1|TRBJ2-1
CASSSDRGRNEQFF
TGTGCCAGCAGCTCCGACAGGGGGCGGAATGAGCAGTTCTTC
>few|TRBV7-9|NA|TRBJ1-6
CASSLGAGSDNSPLHF
TGTGCCAGCAGCTTAGGCGCAGGGTCGGATAATTCACCCCTCCACTTT
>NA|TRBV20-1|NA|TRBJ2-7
CSAGGQHEQYF
TGCAGTGCGGGGGGACAGCACGAGCAGTACTTC
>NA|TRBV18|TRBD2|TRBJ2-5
CASSPPSGGETQYF
TGTGCCAGCTCACCACCGTCGGGGGGGGAGACCCAGTACTTC
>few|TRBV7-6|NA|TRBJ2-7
CASSLLPSDSAYEQYF
TGTGCCAGCAGCTTACTCCCTAGCGACAGTGCCTACGAGCAGTACTTC
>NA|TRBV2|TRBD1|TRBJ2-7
CASRAGTGPYEQYF
TGTGCCAGCAGGGCCGGGACAGGGCCCTACGAGCAGTACTTC
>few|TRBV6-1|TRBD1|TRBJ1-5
CASSDSDRASRPQHF
TGTGCCAGCAGTGATTCCGACAGGGCTAGCCGGCCCCAGCATTTT
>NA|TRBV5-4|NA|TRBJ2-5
CASSRAQETQYF
TGTGCCAGCAGCAGAGCACAAGAGACCCAGTACTTC
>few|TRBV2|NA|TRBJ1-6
CASSERDSSYNSPLHF
TGTGCCAGCAGTGAGCGAGATAGCTCCTATAATTCACCCCTCCACTTT
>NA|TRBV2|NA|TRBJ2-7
CASRKQAYEQYF
TGTGCCAGCAGGAAGCAAGCCTACGAGCAGTACTTC
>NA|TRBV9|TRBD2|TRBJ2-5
CASSVGTSGQETQYF
TGTGCCAGCAGCGTGGGGACTAGCGGGCAAGAGACCCAGTACTTC
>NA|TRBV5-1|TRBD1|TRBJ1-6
CASSPADRGDSPLHF
TGCGCCAGCAGCCCAGCGGACAGGGGGGACTCACCCCTCCACTTT
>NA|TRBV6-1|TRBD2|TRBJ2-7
CASSLSTILAGEQYF
TGTGCCAGCAGTCTCTCGACAATACTAGCGGGCGAGCAGTACTTC
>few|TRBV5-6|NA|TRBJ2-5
CASSLPGNAQETQYF
TGTGCCAGCAGCTTGCCGGGAAACGCACAAGAGACCCAGTACTTC
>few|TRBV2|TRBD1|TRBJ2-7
CASSASRTGPYEQYF
TGTGCCAGCAGCGCCAGCCGGACAGGCCCCTACGAGCAGTACTTC
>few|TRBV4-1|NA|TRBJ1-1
CASSQDPVNTEAFF
TGCGCCAGCAGCCAAGATCCGGTTAACACTGAAGCTTTCTTT
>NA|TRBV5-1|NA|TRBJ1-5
CASSESAPDQPQHF
TGCGCCAGCAGTGAGTCCGCACCGGATCAGCCCCAGCATTTT
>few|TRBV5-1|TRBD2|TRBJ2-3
CASSFSGGATDTQYF
TGCGCCAGCAGCTTCTCCGGGGGGGCCACAGATACGCAGTATTTT
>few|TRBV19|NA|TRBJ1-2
CAVRVTTGNYGYTF
TGTGCCGTCCGGGTAACGACAGGCAACTATGGCTACACCTTC
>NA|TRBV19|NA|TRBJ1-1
CASKGVGQNTEAFF
TGTGCCAGTAAGGGCGTGGGGCAGAACACTGAAGCTTTCTTT
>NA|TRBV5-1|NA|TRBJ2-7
CASSSNNRDEQYF
TGCGCCAGCAGCTCTAATAACAGGGACGAGCAGTACTTC
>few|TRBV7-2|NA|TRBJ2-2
CASSSGVAGELFF
TGTGCCAGCAGCTCAGGTGTTGCCGGGGAGCTGTTTTTT
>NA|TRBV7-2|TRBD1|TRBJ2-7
CASSSGTGVWEQYF
TGTGCCAGCAGCTCGGGGACAGGGGTCTGGGAGCAGTACTTC
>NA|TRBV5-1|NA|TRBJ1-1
CASRIQGNTEAFF
TGCGCCAGCAGGATACAGGGGAACACTGAAGCTTTCTTT
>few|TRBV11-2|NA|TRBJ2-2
CASSLEAGLHTGELFF
TGTGCCAGCAGCTTAGAGGCAGGGTTGCACACCGGGGAGCTGTTTTTT